Listed here are 11 T cell receptor beta chains from one sample, sequenced in a study of T cell repertoires in cytomegalovirus infection. Their cognate antigens are unknown. TCRdb fed the reads into MiXCR, producing one record per CDR3 protein. Among approximately 910,000 distinct CDR3 sequences, 31% were seen once, and the ten largest hold 13%. The material sequenced was cultured CD8+ T cells from PBMCs, taken from culture after CMV antigen stimulation. All receptors derive from a human donor in good health (CMV status not recorded). Some clones in this sample may be carry-over from other donors' samples.

The chain is built from TRBV20-1 and TRBJ2-7; 9 bases align to TRBD1. Germline trimming cut 6 bases from V and 2 bases from J; bases unmatched to any gene: 8. The CDR3 is 14 residues long. Germline CDR1 DFQATT, CDR2 SNEGSKA (reference sequence). CDR3 amino acids: CSASPDRGAYEQYF. CDR3 nucleotide sequence: TGCAGTGCGTCTCCTGACAGGGGGGCCTACGAGCAGTACTTC.

The rearrangement uses TRBV15 and TRBJ2-3; perhaps TRBD2 as D (6 bases). The ends were cut back, 4 bases at V and 0 bases at J, with 17 bases in the middle. Germline lookup yields CDR1 LNHNV and CDR2 YYDKDF (reference sequence). The CDR3 totals 17 residues. The CDR3: CATSTILRDFSTDTQYF. In DNA, the CDR3 is TGTGCCACCAGCACGATACTCCGGGACTTTAGCACAGATACGCAGTATTTT.

This clonotype was seen many times. The genes are TRBV7-8 and TRBJ2-7; D gene unclear. Germline loops: CDR1 SGHVS, CDR2 FQNEAQ. CDR3 length equals 13 residues. The ends were cut back, 2 bases at V and 0 bases at J, with 5 bases in the middle. The CDR3 reads CASSLFSSYEQYF. The DNA of the CDR3 is TGTGCCAGCAGCTTATTCTCCTCCTACGAGCAGTACTTC.

The sample holds a few counts of this clonotype. The chain recombines TRBV9 with TRBJ2-3, with TRBD2 as a possible D gene (7 bases). Germline loops: CDR1 SGDLS, CDR2 YYNGEE. V lost 0 bases to trimming and J lost 4 bases, with 15 bases between them. This CDR3 region has 16 residues. In nucleotides, the CDR3 is TGTGCCAGCAGCGTAGGAAGGGGGGGTCCCCCAGATACGCAGTATTTT. It yields the protein CASSVGRGGPPDTQYF. Variable domain in full (rest from reference TRBV9 and TRBJ2-3): DSGVTQTPKHLITATGQRVTLRCSPRSGDLSVYWYQQSLDQGLQFLIQYYNGEERAKGNILERFSAQQFPDLHSELNLSSLELGDSALYFCASSVGRGGPPDTQYFGPGTRLTVL.

This clonotype was picked up a small number of times. The chain carries TRBV27 and TRBJ2-1; possibly TRBD2 for D (5 bases). The V gene lost 3 bases and the J gene lost 8 bases, with 14 bases spanning the gap. The CDR3 contains 14 residues. CDR1 and CDR2 (germline): MNHEY, SMNVEV (reference sequence). DNA for the CDR3: TGTGCCAGCAGTTTCGGCTTAACCGGGGATGAGCAGTTCTTC. Translating it yields CASSFGLTGDEQFF.

The chain recombines TRBV24-1 with TRBJ2-3, with a weak D call TRBD2 (6 bases). The V gene lost 4 bases and the J gene lost 6 bases, with 13 bases spanning the gap. Germline CDR1 reads KGHDR; CDR2 reads SFDVKD. The CDR3 has 14 amino acids. For the CDR3, the DNA is TGTGCCACCAGTGACCACCGTCGGGGGGATACGCAGTATTTT. Protein sequence: CATSDHRRGDTQYF.

CDR3 in amino acids: CASSLKTSGGERDTQYF. The CDR3 coding sequence is TGTGCCAGCAGCTTGAAGACTAGCGGGGGGGAGAGAGATACGCAGTATTTT. The V gene is TRBV7-8, the J gene TRBJ2-3, with 14 nucleotides matching TRBD2. CDR1 and CDR2 (germline): SGHVS, FQNEAQ. This CDR3 has 17 residues. The V segment lost 3 bases and the J segment 5 bases; nucleotides outside the gene matches: 7.

Regarding this clonotype: This may be a read error: a much more frequent sequence differs by one nucleotide. This chain connects TRBV7-9 to TRBJ2-3; no firm D call. The V gene lost 1 base and the J gene lost 4 bases, with 12 bases spanning the gap. The CDR3 length is 15 residues. Germline V lookup: CDR1 SEHNR, CDR2 FQNEAQ (reference sequence). The CDR3 loop reads CASSLGSMGSDTQYF. The CDR3 region has the DNA TGTGCCAGCAGCTTAGGTTCGATGGGCTCAGATACGCAGTATTTT.

In its sample, this clonotype was seen a few times. The chain uses TRBV19 and TRBJ2-3, with D perhaps matching TRBD2 (6 bases). Germline values: CDR1 LNHDA, CDR2 SQIVND (reference sequence). The V gene lost 4 bases and the J gene lost 5 bases, with 13 bases spanning the gap. CDR3 size: 14 residues. As DNA, the CDR3 is TGTGCCAGTAGTAAGTGGGGGGATCAAGATACGCAGTATTTT. As protein: CASSKWGDQDTQYF.

This clonotype was recorded a few times. The rearrangement uses TRBV7-6 and TRBJ1-2, with 11 bases aligning to TRBD1. CDR3 length equals 15 residues. CDR1 and CDR2 (germline): SGHVS, FNYEAQ. J gave up 5 bases and V 5 bases, and 7 bases lay outside the gene matches. CDR3 protein: CASSDGQGAGYGYTF. The CDR3 region has the DNA TGTGCCAGCAGCGATGGACAGGGGGCAGGGTATGGCTACACCTTC.

This chain connects TRBV28 to TRBJ2-3; 8 positions agree with TRBD1. Matching the DNA end better, TRBJ1-5 makes the J call doubtful. Germline V gene data show CDR1 as MDHEN and CDR2 as SYDVKM. This CDR3 spans 14 amino acids. CDR3 DNA: TGTGCCAGCAGTTTACAGGACAGGGTAGATACGCAGCATTTT. It yields the protein CASSLQDRVDTQHF.